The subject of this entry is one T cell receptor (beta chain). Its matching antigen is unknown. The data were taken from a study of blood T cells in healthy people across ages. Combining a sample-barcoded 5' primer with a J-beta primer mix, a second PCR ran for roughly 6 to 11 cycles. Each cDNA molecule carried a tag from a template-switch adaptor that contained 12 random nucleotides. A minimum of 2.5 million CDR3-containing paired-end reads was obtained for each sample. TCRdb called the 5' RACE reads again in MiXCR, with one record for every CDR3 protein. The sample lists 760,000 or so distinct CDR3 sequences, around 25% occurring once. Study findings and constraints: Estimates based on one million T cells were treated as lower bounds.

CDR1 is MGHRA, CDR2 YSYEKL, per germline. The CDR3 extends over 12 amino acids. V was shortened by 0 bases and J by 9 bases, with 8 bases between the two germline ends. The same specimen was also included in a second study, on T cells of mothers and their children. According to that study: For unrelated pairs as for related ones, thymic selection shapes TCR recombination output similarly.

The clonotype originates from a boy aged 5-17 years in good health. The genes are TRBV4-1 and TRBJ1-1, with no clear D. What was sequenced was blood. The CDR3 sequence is CASSQEYRQAFF. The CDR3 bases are TGCGCCAGCAGCCAAGAATACAGACAAGCTTTCTTT.